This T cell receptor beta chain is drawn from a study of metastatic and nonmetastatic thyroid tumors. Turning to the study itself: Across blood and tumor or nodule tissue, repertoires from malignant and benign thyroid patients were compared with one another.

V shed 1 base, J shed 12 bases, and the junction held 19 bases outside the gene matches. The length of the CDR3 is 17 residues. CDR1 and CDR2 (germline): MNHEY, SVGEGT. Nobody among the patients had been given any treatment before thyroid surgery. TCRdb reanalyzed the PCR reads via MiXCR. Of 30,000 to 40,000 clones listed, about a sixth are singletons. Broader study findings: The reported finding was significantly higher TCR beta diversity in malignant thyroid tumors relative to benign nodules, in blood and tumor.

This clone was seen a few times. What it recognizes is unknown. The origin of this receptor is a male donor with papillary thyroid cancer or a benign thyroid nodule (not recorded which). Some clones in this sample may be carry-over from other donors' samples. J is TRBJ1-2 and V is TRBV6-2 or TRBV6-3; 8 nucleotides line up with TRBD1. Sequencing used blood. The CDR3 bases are TGTGCCAGCAGTTACTTGGTCCCCTGGACAGGGAGGCCGGGGCACACCTTC. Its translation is CASSYLVPWTGRPGHTF.